This T cell receptor beta chain derives from a study of regulatory T cells in long-lasting Graves disease. Researchers made TCR beta libraries by using iRepertoire HTBI primers and running Arm-PCR on CDR3 regions. MiXCR, run by TCRdb on the multiplex PCR reads, gives a single entry per CDR3 protein. The top ten hold over 6% of the sample, which has around 450,000 distinct CDR3 sequences, 20% to 25% seen once. Time point in this sample: persistent/refractory GD, antithyroid drugs over 5 years with positive TRAb. Making the TCR library involved RNA that had been extracted from PBMCs. Whole-study results and caveats: TRBV28, TRBJ1-2 and TRBJ2-5 emerged as the favored segments in persistent disease. Persistent Graves' patients showed a TCR diversity that was lower than that of newly diagnosed ones.

Per germline, CDR1 LNHDA and CDR2 SQIVND (reference sequence). Trimming pared 3 bases from V and 4 bases from J, leaving 18 bases between. This CDR3 contains 16 residues. Comments on this clonotype: The antigen remains unidentified.

The sequencing used peripheral blood mononuclear cells (PBMCs), collected when the disease was refractory, from a patient treated with antithyroid drugs. This rearrangement joins TRBV19 to TRBJ1-2; maybe TRBD1 (5 bases). The receptor comes from a female donor with Graves disease. The CDR3 region has the DNA TGTGCCAGTAGTATCAATGCTCGGGGCCCGGGCTATGGCTACACCTTC. Protein sequence: CASSINARGPGYGYTF.